This TCR beta chain was identified during a study of blood T cell repertoires in COVID-19. The overall study: The United States, Italy and Spain supplied acute and convalescent COVID-19 samples. The cDNA or gDNA used as material had been derived from T cells, B-cell-depleted T cells, or PBMCs.

TCRdb keeps only in-frame clones here, not all; method: immunoSEQ multiplex PCR. In the table there are about 260,000 clones, approximately 88% of which are singletons. The TCR originated in an older woman with COVID-19, enrolled during active disease. Sequences were obtained from peripheral blood.

The CDR3 nucleotides are TGTGCCAGCTTTCGACAGGGTTCCACAGATACGCAGTATTTT. Its protein product is CASFRQGSTDTQYF. The chain recombines TRBV6-5 with TRBJ2-3; 7 nucleotides match TRBD1. The CDR3 is 14 residues long. J gave up 2 bases and V 8 bases, and 7 bases lay outside the gene matches. The germline CDR1 and CDR2 sequences are MNHEY and SVGAGI.